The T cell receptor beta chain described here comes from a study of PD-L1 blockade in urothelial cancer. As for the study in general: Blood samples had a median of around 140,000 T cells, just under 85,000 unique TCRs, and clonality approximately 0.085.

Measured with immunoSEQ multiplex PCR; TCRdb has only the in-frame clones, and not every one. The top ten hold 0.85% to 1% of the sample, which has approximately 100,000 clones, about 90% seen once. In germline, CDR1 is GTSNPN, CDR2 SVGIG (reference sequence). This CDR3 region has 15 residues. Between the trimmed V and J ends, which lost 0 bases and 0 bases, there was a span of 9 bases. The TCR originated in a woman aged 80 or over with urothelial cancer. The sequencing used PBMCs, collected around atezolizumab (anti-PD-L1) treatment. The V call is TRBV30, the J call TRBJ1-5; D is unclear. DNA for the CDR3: TGTGCCTGGAGTGTATCGGGGATTAGCAATCAGCCCCAGCATTTT. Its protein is CAWSVSGISNQPQHF.